The 18 T cell receptor beta chains given below trace back to one sample, sequenced in a study of Graves' ophthalmopathy and Graves' hyperthyroidism. Transcripts of RNA were the source for amplifying TCR beta CDR3 regions. HTBI-primed RT-PCR formed the first round, and a multiplex PCR formed the second. TCRdb fed the multiplex PCR reads into MiXCR, producing one record per CDR3 protein. The table lists about 370,000 distinct CDR3 sequences, about a sixth of them singletons, with 2% to 2.5% in the top ten. Sequences were obtained from peripheral blood. The origin of the receptors is an adult woman with stable Graves' hyperthyroidism.

The table lists this clonotype with many counts. This chain links TRBV27 with TRBJ2-7, with 10 bases fitting TRBD2. The CDR3 is 15 residues long. Unmatched junction bases numbered 11, after V lost 8 bases and J lost 4 bases. Germline V lookup: CDR1 MNHEY, CDR2 SMNVEV (reference sequence). Written as DNA, the CDR3 is TGTGCCAGCGCCGTCGGGCTAGCGGGAGAATACGAGCAGTACTTC. As protein: CASAVGLAGEYEQYF.

The DNA for the CDR3 is TGTGCCAGCTCACAACGGGGACAGCTATATGGCTACACCTTC. It yields the protein CASSQRGQLYGYTF. The chain has TRBV18 and TRBJ1-2; 7 bases are shared with TRBD1. Trimming at V came to 4 bases and at J to 5 bases, leaving 7 bases not matched to a gene. CDR1 is KGHSH, CDR2 LQKENI, per germline. The CDR3 is 14 amino acids.

For this clonotype: A much larger clone is a single base away; this may be a read error. This chain joins TRBV27 and TRBJ1-6; 8 bases align to TRBD1. The CDR3 has 13 amino acids. CDR1 is MNHEY and CDR2 is SMNVEV in the germline V gene (reference sequence). The DNA for the CDR3 is TGTGCCAGCAGGACAGGGGATAATTCACACCTCCACTTT. Translating gives CASRTGDNSHLHF.

This clonotype was observed at least ten times. The rearrangement uses TRBV12-5 and TRBJ2-7, with D possibly TRBD1 on 6 matching bases. The CDR3 extends over 16 amino acids. The germline gives CDR1 LGHNT, CDR2 FRNRAP. V lost 0 bases and J 6 bases, leaving 18 bases between the germline ends. The CDR3 nucleotides read TGTGCTAGTGGTTTGGTGGTACAGGGTGATCTGTTCGAGCAGTACTTC. Translated: CASGLVVQGDLFEQYF.

This clonotype has a count of ten or more. The genes are TRBV19 and TRBJ2-4; 8 nucleotides agree with TRBD2. Trimming cost V 6 bases and J 7 bases; bases outside gene matches: 8. Germline V CDR1 and CDR2: LNHDA, SQIVND (reference sequence). The CDR3 consists of 14 residues. The CDR3 coding sequence is TGTGCCAGTAGAGTGGGCGGGAGGACCAACATTCAGTACTTC. This gives the protein CASRVGGRTNIQYF.

CDR3 in amino acids: CASSKLGGRNEQYF. The CDR3 DNA sequence: TGTGCCAGCAGCAAACTGGGGGGAAGGAACGAGCAGTACTTC. The J gene is TRBJ2-7, the V gene TRBV28; D possibly corresponds to TRBD2 (6 bases). The CDR3 has 14 residues. The germline CDR1 and CDR2 sequences are MDHEN and SYDVKM. Trimming shortened V by 6 bases and J by 5 bases, and 17 bases separated the two germline ends.

This chain links TRBV29-1 with TRBJ2-2, with 11 bases that match TRBD1. Germline V gives CDR1 SQVTM, CDR2 ANQGSEA. This CDR3 spans 14 amino acids. The V segment lost 6 bases and the J segment 7 bases; nucleotides outside the gene matches: 7. CDR3 nucleotides: TGCAGCGTCGGGACAGGGGGTTATGGCGGGGAGCTGTTTTTT. It codes for CSVGTGGYGGELFF.

This chain joins TRBV11-2 and TRBJ2-5, with TRBD1 identical over 7 bases. The CDR3 covers 14 residues. Germline V lookup: CDR1 SGHAT, CDR2 FQNNGV. The ends lost 5 bases at V and 6 bases at J; junction bases unmatched: 9. CDR3 nucleotide sequence: TGTGCCAGCAGCCCCGTGACAGGGCGGCAGACCCAGTACTTC. As protein: CASSPVTGRQTQYF. Full variable domain (rest looked up from reference TRBV11-2 and TRBJ2-5): EAGVAQSPRYKIIEKRQSVAFWCNPISGHATLYWYQQILGQGPKLLIQFQNNGVVDDSQLPKDRFSAERLKGVDSTLKIQPAKLEDSAVYLCASSPVTGRQTQYFGPGTRLLVL.

This clonotype was counted many times. The chain carries TRBV5-6 and TRBJ1-2; 11 bases fit TRBD1. This CDR3 comprises 14 residues. The J segment lost 4 bases and the V segment lost 3 bases, leaving 2 bases of the junction unmatched. The germline gives CDR1 SGHDT, CDR2 YYEEEE. The DNA of the CDR3 is TGTGCCAGCAGCTGGGACAGGGGGAGCTATGGCTACACCTTC. Its translation: CASSWDRGSYGYTF.

The sample holds many counts of this clonotype. The chain has TRBV29-1 and TRBJ1-2; D is unresolved. This CDR3 region has 12 residues. Trimming cost V 4 bases and J 4 bases, with 10 bases left between them. Germline lookup yields CDR1 SQVTM and CDR2 ANQGSEA. The CDR3 region is CSVGVGAYGYTF. In DNA, the CDR3 is TGCAGCGTTGGGGTCGGAGCCTATGGCTACACCTTC.

The sample holds many counts of this clonotype. This chain's CDR3 is CASSYTPSYEQYF. The CDR3 DNA sequence: TGTGCCAGCAGTTATACCCCCAGCTACGAGCAGTACTTC. This sequence joins TRBV27 and TRBJ2-7; D remains ambiguous. Germline V gives CDR1 MNHEY, CDR2 SMNVEV (reference sequence). This CDR3 is 13 amino acids long. V lost 4 bases and J lost 3, with 10 bases in between.

V is TRBV7-3 and J is TRBJ1-6; D gene uncertain. CDR3 length: 17 residues. Germline lookup yields CDR1 SGHTA and CDR2 FQGTGA. With 1 base removed from V and 13 bases from J, the gap between germline ends came to 23 bases. CDR3 coding DNA: TGTGCCAGCAGCTTAAAGGTCGTTGGCGGGCCCCGCGGGCCCCTCCACTTT. Amino acid sequence: CASSLKVVGGPRGPLHF.

This clonotype was observed many times. This chain links TRBV12-3 or TRBV12-4 with TRBJ1-1; unclear D gene. The CDR3 length is 13 residues. Trimming shortened V by 3 bases and J by 5 bases, and 10 bases separated the two germline ends. The CDR3 bases are TGTGCCAGCAGTTTGGGGTTATGGACTGAAGCTTTCTTT. It yields the protein CASSLGLWTEAFF.

This sequence joins TRBV6-2 or TRBV6-3 and TRBJ2-7, with D uncertain. CDR1 and CDR2 (germline): MNHEY, SVGEGT. CDR3 length equals 15 residues. V was pared by 6 bases and J by 1 base, with 16 bases between. The CDR3 bases are TGTGCCAGCAGCCCCGGTCGGTGGATTTCCTACGAGCAGTACTTC. This translates into CASSPGRWISYEQYF.

This clonotype was observed many times. The chain recombines TRBV6-1 with TRBJ2-6; maybe TRBD1 (5 bases). Trimming removed 5 bases at V and 0 bases at J, with 8 bases between. Germline assignment: CDR1 MNHNS and CDR2 SASEGT. The CDR3 is 15 amino acids. CDR3 in amino acids: CASSQQASGANVLTF. CDR3 nucleotides: TGTGCCAGCAGTCAACAGGCCTCTGGGGCCAACGTCCTGACTTTC.

J is TRBJ1-1 and V is TRBV24-1; D is uncertain. Per germline, CDR1 KGHDR and CDR2 SFDVKD. The CDR3 runs to 12 residues. The V end was cut by 4 bases, the J end by 4 bases, with 6 bases between. In nucleotides, the CDR3 is TGTGCCACCAGTGACTGGGGCACTGAAGCTTTCTTT. It codes for CATSDWGTEAFF.

This clonotype was picked up many times. V gene TRBV2 combines with J gene TRBJ2-5, with D tentatively TRBD2 (5 bases). CDR1 and CDR2 (germline): SNHLY, FYNNEI. The CDR3 contains 13 residues. Trimming stripped 5 bases from V and 7 bases from J, with 14 bases between. The CDR3 sequence: CASSRGIEGTQYF. CDR3 nucleotide sequence: TGTGCCAGCAGTCGAGGCATTGAGGGGACCCAGTACTTC.

This clonotype was seen ten or more times. The rearrangement uses TRBV28 and TRBJ1-5; the D gene is possibly TRBD1 (5 bases). CDR1 is MDHEN and CDR2 is SYDVKM in the germline V gene. The germline V and J ends were trimmed by 6 bases and 6 bases, with 12 bases remaining between them. The CDR3 runs to 13 residues. The DNA of the CDR3 is TGTGCCAGCAGGCTGGGGGGGATTCAGCCCCAGCATTTT. Translated: CASRLGGIQPQHF.